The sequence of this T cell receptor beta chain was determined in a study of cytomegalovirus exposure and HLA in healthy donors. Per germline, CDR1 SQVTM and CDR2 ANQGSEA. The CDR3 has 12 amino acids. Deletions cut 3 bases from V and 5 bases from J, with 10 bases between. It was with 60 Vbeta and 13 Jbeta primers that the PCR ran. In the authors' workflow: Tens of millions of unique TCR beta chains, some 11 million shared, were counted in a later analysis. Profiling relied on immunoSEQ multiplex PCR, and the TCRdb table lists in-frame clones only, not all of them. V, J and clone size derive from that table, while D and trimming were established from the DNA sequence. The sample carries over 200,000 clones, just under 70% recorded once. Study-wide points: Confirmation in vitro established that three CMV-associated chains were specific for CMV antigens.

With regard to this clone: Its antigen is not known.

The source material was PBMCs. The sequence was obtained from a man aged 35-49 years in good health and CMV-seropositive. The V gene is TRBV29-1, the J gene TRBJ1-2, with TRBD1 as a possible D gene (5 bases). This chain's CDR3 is CSVDGGRYGYTF. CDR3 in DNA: TGCAGCGTTGACGGGGGGAGGTATGGCTACACCTTC.